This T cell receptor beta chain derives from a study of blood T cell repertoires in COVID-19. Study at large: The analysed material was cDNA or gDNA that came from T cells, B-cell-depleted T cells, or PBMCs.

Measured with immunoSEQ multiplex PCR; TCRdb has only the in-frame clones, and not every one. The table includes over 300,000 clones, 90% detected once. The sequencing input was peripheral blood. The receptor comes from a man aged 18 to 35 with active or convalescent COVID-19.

CDR3 sequence: CASSGSGQGSHGYTF. CDR3 DNA: TGTGCCAGCAGCGGCTCGGGACAGGGGTCCCACGGCTACACCTTC. This chain joins TRBV5-8 and TRBJ1-2; 10 bases are shared with TRBD1. The V gene end was trimmed by 4 bases and the J gene end by 8 bases; junction bases not matched to a gene: 11. This CDR3 has 15 amino acids. Germline V gives CDR1 SGHTS, CDR2 YDEGEE.